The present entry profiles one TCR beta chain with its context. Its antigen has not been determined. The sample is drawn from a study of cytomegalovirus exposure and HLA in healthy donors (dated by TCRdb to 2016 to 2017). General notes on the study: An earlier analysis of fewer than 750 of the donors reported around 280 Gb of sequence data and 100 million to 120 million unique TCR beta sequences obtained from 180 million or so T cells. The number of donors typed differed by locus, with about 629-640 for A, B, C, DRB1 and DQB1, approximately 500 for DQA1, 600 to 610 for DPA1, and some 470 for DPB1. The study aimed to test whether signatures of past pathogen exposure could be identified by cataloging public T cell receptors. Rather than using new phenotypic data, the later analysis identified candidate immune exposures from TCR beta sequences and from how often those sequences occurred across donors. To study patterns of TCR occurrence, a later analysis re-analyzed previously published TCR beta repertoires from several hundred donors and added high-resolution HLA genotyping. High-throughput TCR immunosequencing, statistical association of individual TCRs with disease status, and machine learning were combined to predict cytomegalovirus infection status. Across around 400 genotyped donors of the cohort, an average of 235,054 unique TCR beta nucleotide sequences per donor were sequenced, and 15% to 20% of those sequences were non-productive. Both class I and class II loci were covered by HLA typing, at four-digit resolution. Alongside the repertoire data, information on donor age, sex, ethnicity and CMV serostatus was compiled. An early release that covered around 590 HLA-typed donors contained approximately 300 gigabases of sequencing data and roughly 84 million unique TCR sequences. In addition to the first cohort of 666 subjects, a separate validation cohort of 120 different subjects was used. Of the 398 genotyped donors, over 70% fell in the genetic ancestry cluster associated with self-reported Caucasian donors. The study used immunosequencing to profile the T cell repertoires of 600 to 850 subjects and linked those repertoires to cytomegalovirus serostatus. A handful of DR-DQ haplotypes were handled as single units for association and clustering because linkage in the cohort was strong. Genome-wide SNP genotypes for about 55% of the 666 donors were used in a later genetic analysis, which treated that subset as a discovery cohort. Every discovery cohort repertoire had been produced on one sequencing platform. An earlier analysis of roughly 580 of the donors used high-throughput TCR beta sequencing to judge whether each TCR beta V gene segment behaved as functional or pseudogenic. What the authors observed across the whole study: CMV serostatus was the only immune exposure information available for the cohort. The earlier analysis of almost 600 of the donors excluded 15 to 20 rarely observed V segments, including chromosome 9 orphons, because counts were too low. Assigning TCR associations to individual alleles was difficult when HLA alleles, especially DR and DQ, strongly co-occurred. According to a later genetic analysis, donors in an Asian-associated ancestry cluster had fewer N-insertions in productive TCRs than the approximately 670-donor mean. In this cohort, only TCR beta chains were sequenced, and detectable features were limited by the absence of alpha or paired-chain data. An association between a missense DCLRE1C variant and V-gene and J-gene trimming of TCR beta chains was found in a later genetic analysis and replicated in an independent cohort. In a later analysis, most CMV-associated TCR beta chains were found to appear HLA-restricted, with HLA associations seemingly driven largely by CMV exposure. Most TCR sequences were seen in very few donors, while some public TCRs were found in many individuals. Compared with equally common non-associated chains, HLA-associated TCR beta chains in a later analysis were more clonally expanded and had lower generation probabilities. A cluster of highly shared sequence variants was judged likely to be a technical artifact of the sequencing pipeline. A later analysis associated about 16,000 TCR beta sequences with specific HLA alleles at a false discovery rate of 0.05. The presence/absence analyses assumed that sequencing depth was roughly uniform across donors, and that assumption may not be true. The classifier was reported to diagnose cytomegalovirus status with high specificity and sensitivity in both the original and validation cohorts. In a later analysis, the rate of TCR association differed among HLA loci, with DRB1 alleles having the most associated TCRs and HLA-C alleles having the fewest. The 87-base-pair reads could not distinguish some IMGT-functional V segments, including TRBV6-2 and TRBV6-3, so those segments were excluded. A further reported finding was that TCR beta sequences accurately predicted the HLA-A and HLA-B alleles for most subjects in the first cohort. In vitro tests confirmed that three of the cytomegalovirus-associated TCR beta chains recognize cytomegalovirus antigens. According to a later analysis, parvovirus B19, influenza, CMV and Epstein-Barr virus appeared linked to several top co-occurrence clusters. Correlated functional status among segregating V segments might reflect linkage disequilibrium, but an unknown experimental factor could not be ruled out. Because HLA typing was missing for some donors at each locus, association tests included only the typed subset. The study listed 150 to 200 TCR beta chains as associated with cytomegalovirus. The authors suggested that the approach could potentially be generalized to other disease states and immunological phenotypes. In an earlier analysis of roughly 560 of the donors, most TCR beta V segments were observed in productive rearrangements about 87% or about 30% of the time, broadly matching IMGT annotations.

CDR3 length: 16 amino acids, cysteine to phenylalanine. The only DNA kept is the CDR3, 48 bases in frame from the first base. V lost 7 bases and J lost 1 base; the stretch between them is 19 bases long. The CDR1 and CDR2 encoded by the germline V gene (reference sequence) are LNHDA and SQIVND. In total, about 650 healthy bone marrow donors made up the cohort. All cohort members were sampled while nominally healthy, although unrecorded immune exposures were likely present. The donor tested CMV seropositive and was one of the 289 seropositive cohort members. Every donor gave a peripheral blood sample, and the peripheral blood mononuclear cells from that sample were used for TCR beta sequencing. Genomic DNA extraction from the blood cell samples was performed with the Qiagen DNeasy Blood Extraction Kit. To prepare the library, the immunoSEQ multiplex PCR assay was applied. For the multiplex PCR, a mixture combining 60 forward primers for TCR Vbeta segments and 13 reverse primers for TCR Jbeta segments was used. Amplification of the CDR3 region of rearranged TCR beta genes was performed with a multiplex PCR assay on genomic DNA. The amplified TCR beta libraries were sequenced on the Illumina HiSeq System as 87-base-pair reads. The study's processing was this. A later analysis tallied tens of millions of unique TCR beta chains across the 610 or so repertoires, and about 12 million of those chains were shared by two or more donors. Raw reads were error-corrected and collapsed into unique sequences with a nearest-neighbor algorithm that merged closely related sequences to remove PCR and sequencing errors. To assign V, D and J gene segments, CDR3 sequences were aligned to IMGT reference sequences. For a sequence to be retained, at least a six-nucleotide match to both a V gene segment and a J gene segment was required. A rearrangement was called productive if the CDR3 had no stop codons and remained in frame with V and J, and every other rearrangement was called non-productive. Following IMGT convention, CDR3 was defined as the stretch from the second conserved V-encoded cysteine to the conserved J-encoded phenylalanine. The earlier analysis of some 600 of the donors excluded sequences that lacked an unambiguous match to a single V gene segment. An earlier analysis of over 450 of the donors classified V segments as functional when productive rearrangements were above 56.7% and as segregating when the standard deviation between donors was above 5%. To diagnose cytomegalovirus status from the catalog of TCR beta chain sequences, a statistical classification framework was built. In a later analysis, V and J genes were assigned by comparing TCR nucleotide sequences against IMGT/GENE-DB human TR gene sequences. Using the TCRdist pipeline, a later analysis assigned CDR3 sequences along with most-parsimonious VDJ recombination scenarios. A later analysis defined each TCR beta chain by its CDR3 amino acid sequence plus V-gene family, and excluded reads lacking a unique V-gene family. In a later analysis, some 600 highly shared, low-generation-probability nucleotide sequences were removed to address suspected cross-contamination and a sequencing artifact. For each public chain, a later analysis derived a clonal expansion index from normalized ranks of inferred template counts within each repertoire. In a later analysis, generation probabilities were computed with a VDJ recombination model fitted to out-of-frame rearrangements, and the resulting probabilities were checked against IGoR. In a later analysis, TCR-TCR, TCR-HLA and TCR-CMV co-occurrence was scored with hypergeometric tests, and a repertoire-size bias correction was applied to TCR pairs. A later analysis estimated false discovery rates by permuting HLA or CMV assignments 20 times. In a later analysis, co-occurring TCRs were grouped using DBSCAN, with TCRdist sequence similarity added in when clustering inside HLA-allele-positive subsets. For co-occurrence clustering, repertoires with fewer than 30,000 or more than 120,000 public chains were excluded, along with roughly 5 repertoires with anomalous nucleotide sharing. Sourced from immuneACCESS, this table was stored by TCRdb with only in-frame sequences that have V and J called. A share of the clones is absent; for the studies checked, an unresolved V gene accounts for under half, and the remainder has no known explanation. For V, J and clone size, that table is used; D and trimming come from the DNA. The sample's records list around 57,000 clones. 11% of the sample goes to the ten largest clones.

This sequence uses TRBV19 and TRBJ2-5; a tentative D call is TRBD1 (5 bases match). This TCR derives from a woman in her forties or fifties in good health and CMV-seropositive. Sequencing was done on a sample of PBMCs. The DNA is TGTGCCAGTAAATCTCATGCAGGGCCCCTCCAAGAGACCCAGTACTTC. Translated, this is CASKSHAGPLQETQYF.